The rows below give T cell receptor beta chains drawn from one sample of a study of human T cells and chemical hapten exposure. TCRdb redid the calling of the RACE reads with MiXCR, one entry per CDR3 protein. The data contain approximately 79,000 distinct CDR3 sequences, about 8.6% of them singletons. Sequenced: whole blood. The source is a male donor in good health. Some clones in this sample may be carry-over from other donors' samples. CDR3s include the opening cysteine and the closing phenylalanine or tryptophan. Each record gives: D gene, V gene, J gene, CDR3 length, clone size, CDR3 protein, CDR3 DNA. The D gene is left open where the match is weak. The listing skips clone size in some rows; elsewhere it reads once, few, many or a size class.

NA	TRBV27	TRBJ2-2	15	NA	CASSLLGGRGGELFF	TGTGCCAGCAGTTTATTGGGGGGGCGCGGCGGGGAGCTGTTTTTT
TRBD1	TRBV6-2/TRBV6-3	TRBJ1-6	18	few	CASSTFPGQADYNSPLHF	TGTGCCAGCAGCACCTTTCCGGGACAGGCGGACTATAATTCACCCCTCCACTTT
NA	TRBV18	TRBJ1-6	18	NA	CASSPLGPGRTYNSPLHF	TGTGCCAGCTCACCTCTGGGGCCAGGGAGAACCTATAATTCACCCCTCCACTTT
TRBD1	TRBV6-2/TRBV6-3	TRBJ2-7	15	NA	CASTFYTGQAYEQYF	TGTGCCAGCACCTTTTACACAGGACAGGCCTACGAGCAGTACTTC
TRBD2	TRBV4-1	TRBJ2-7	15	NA	CASSQGDGRMYEQYF	TGCGCCAGCAGCCAAGGAGACGGGAGGATGTATGAGCAGTACTTC
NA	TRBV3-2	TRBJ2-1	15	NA	CASSHQRGSYNEQFF	TGTGCCAGCAGCCACCAGCGGGGATCCTACAATGAGCAGTTCTTC
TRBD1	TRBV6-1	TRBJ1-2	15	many	CASSAGTGGNYGYTF	TGTGCCAGCAGCGCTGGGACAGGGGGCAACTATGGCTACACCTTC
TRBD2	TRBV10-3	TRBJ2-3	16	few	CAISSRGGLARDTQYF	TGTGCCATCAGCTCGAGGGGTGGACTAGCGAGAGATACGCAGTATTTT
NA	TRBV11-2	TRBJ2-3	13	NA	CASSGHTVDTQYF	TGTGCCAGCAGCGGGCACACGGTTGATACGCAGTATTTT
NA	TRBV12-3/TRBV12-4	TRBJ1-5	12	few	CASSAGNQPQHF	TGTGCCAGCAGCGCGGGCAATCAGCCCCAGCATTTT
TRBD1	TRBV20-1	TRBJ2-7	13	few	CSAKTDRGVWQYF	TGCAGTGCCAAAACGGACAGGGGGGTTTGGCAGTACTTC